These T cell receptor beta chains were read from a single sample in a study of identical twins. In TCRdb, the 5' RACE reads were re-called with MiXCR into one record per CDR3 protein. The repertoire has a few hundred thousand distinct CDR3 sequences, 7.5% to 10% of them found once; the top ten carry 2.5% to 3.5%. This sample was shared with a second study, whose subject was yellow fever vaccine responses in identical twins.

Input material: PBMCs. These receptors were taken from a woman between 18 and 29 years old in good health. CDR3s include the opening cysteine and the closing phenylalanine or tryptophan. Fields, in order: CDR3 DNA, CDR3 protein, J gene, D gene, clone size, V gene. The D gene is left open where the match is weak. Not all rows give a size; the values are once, few, many and, for expanded clones, a class.

cdr3_nt: TGTGCCAGCAGCCGCACTCCCGGCTATGCGGGCACAGATACGCAGTATTTT; cdr3_aa: CASSRTPGYAGTDTQYF; j_call: TRBJ2-3; d_call: NA; clone_size: few; v_call: TRBV9
cdr3_nt: TGTGCCAGCAGTCCGTACAGGTGCACAGATACGCAGTATTTT; cdr3_aa: CASSPYRCTDTQYF; j_call: TRBJ2-3; d_call: NA; clone_size: NA; v_call: TRBV27
cdr3_nt: TGCGCCAGCAGCTCCTCCTCTACCGCGAACACCGGGGAGCTGTTTTTT; cdr3_aa: CASSSSSTANTGELFF; j_call: TRBJ2-2; d_call: NA; clone_size: many; v_call: TRBV5-1
cdr3_nt: TGTGCCACCAACCAGAGACTAGCAGGGGAGACCCAGTACTTC; cdr3_aa: CATNQRLAGETQYF; j_call: TRBJ2-5; d_call: TRBD2; clone_size: NA; v_call: TRBV15
cdr3_nt: TGTGCCAGCAGTTTACCTCTGGACAGCTCCTACGAGCAGTACTTC; cdr3_aa: CASSLPLDSSYEQYF; j_call: TRBJ2-7; d_call: NA; clone_size: few; v_call: TRBV28
cdr3_nt: TGTGCCAGCAGCTTAGTGCAGGGTAGGAATGAGCAGTTCTTC; cdr3_aa: CASSLVQGRNEQFF; j_call: TRBJ2-1; d_call: NA; clone_size: NA; v_call: TRBV11-2
cdr3_nt: TGTGCCAGCAGCCCAGGGACCGAACCAAGGACCCAGTACTTC; cdr3_aa: CASSPGTEPRTQYF; j_call: TRBJ2-5; d_call: NA; clone_size: few; v_call: TRBV6-1
cdr3_nt: TGCGCCAGCAGCGGAGACCTGACAGTCAACTCCTACAATGAGCAGTTCTTC; cdr3_aa: CASSGDLTVNSYNEQFF; j_call: TRBJ2-1; d_call: NA; clone_size: NA; v_call: TRBV5-1
cdr3_nt: TGCAGTGCTAGAGCTTCTAGCGGGAGCTCCTACAATGAGCAGTTCTTC; cdr3_aa: CSARASSGSSYNEQFF; j_call: TRBJ2-1; d_call: TRBD2; clone_size: NA; v_call: TRBV20-1
cdr3_nt: TGTGCCACCCATTCCGCCGGGGAGCTGTTTTTT; cdr3_aa: CATHSAGELFF; j_call: TRBJ2-2; d_call: NA; clone_size: NA; v_call: TRBV12-3/TRBV12-4
cdr3_nt: TGTGCCAGTAGTACCGGGACTAGCGGGATTGGAGGTGACGAGCAGTACTTC; cdr3_aa: CASSTGTSGIGGDEQYF; j_call: TRBJ2-7; d_call: TRBD2; clone_size: few; v_call: TRBV19
cdr3_nt: TGTGCCAGCAGGTCCGGGAGGTCCTACAATGAGCAGTTCTTC; cdr3_aa: CASRSGRSYNEQFF; j_call: TRBJ2-1; d_call: TRBD2; clone_size: many; v_call: TRBV5-6
cdr3_nt: TGCGCCAGCAGTGAGTCGATTGTTCCAGAGACCCAGTACTTC; cdr3_aa: CASSESIVPETQYF; j_call: TRBJ2-5; d_call: NA; clone_size: few; v_call: TRBV10-2
cdr3_nt: TGTGCCAGCAGCTTAGGCGGAGATGAGTACTATGGCTACACCTTC; cdr3_aa: CASSLGGDEYYGYTF; j_call: TRBJ1-2; d_call: NA; clone_size: many; v_call: TRBV7-9
cdr3_nt: TGTGCCAGCAGTTTTGTAGCGGGGGGATACAATGAGCAGTTCTTC; cdr3_aa: CASSFVAGGYNEQFF; j_call: TRBJ2-1; d_call: TRBD2; clone_size: many; v_call: TRBV12-3/TRBV12-4
cdr3_nt: TGTGCCATCAGGGGGACTAGCGGGAGCTCCTACAATGAGCAGTTCTTC; cdr3_aa: CAIRGTSGSSYNEQFF; j_call: TRBJ2-1; d_call: TRBD2; clone_size: NA; v_call: TRBV10-3
cdr3_nt: TGTGCCAGCAGCTTAGGAAGCGGGAGCCATGAGCAGTTCTTC; cdr3_aa: CASSLGSGSHEQFF; j_call: TRBJ2-1; d_call: TRBD2; clone_size: NA; v_call: TRBV11-2
cdr3_nt: TGCAGCGTTGCCCTACCCGACAGGGCGGACACCGGGGAGCTGTTTTTT; cdr3_aa: CSVALPDRADTGELFF; j_call: TRBJ2-2; d_call: TRBD1; clone_size: few; v_call: TRBV29-1
cdr3_nt: TGTGCCAGCAGGACAGAGGGCGTTGCAGATACGCAGTATTTT; cdr3_aa: CASRTEGVADTQYF; j_call: TRBJ2-3; d_call: NA; clone_size: NA; v_call: TRBV5-4
cdr3_nt: TGTGCCACCAGCAGACAGGGGAGAGGAGAGACCCAGTACTTC; cdr3_aa: CATSRQGRGETQYF; j_call: TRBJ2-5; d_call: NA; clone_size: few; v_call: TRBV15
cdr3_nt: TGTGCCAGCACCAGACAGGGAATCAGCACCGGGGAGCTGTTTTTT; cdr3_aa: CASTRQGISTGELFF; j_call: TRBJ2-2; d_call: TRBD1; clone_size: NA; v_call: TRBV6-1